This paragraph reports one T cell receptor (beta chain). The antigen is not known. Blood samples were obtained at baseline, cycle 4 day 1, and cycle 7 day 1. This record belongs to a study of OX40 agonist ivuxolimab in advanced cancers. The CDR3 covers 21 residues. Trimming took 3 bases from V and 2 from J; bases not matched to a gene: 20. CDR1 and CDR2 (germline): SGHVS, FQNEAQ. Measured with immunoSEQ multiplex PCR; TCRdb has only the in-frame clones, and not every one. The sample carries about 80,000 clones, around 93% recorded once. General observations from the study: On average, CD8+ T cells had more expanded clones than CD4+.

The sequence was obtained from an adult with an advanced solid tumor such as melanoma, head and neck, liver or kidney cancer. This chain uses TRBV7-8 with TRBJ1-2; TRBD1 aligns across 11 bases. This specimen was CD4+ or CD8+ T cells sorted from blood, taken in a trial of the OX40 agonist ivuxolimab. The chain's CDR3 is CASSLNSLIPGQGDSNYGYTF. For the CDR3, the DNA is TGTGCCAGCAGCTTGAACTCCCTAATCCCGGGACAGGGGGATTCAAACTATGGCTACACCTTC.